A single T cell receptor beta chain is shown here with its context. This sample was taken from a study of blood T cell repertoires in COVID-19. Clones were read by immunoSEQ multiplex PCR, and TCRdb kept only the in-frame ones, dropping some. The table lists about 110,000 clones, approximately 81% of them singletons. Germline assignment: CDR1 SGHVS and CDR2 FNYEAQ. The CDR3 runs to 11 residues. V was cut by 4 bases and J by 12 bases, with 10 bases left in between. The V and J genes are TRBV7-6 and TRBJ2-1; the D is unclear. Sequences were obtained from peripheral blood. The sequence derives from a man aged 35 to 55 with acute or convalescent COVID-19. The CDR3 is CASSSRRGQFF. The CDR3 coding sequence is TGTGCCAGCAGCTCCCGGAGAGGGCAGTTCTTC.